Shown below are 3 T cell receptor beta chains from a single sample sequenced in a study of blood T cell repertoires in COVID-19. Only in-frame clones appear in the TCRdb table, and some are missing; sequencing was by immunoSEQ multiplex PCR. The sample consists of 200,000 to 250,000 clones, about 83% of them appearing once. Sequencing was done on a sample of PBMCs or T cells enriched from blood (not recorded which). The receptors shown here come from a woman in her thirties or forties who had been exposed to COVID-19.

V usage is TRBV7-9 and J usage is TRBJ2-5; D not resolved. V lost 5 bases and J lost 3, with 10 bases in between. CDR3 length: 13 residues. Germline CDR1 SEHNR, CDR2 FQNEAQ (reference sequence). CDR3 DNA: TGTGCCAGCAGCCTCGACACGGAAGAGACCCAGTACTTC. Its protein is CASSLDTEETQYF.

This rearrangement joins TRBV5-4 to TRBJ2-7; TRBD2 matches 7 bases. Germline V gene lookup returns CDR1 SGHNT and CDR2 YYREEE (reference sequence). CDR3 length: 15 amino acids. The junction had 8 bases not matched to a gene; V was cut back by 5 bases and J by 0 bases. The CDR3 reads CASRSGGGDSYEQYF. The DNA of the CDR3 is TGTGCCAGCAGGAGTGGGGGGGGAGACTCCTACGAGCAGTACTTC.

The chain has TRBV10-3 and TRBJ2-7; 7 bases map to TRBD1. Germline assignment: CDR1 ENHRY and CDR2 SYGVKD. This CDR3 contains 12 residues. V dropped 6 bases and J dropped 5; count of bases not matched to a gene: 4. The CDR3 here is CAIRIQGHEQYF. The CDR3 DNA sequence: TGTGCCATCAGGATACAGGGGCACGAGCAGTACTTC.